The clone carrying this T cell receptor (beta chain) was counted once. Antigen unknown. The CDR3 end shows no conserved phenylalanine or tryptophan, and so a read error is likely. This record comes from a study of tumor and adjacent non-tumor tissue in lung cancer. For the study at large: Histology: around twelve adenocarcinoma, a couple of squamous cell carcinoma, 1 small cell lung cancer.

RNA was extracted from bulk tissue without any cell sorting. General study findings and limits: Patients with more diverse tumor TCRs had worse survival. Tumor tissue had significantly higher TCR diversity than normal lung.

Three rounds of nested PCR, following a modified ARM-PCR protocol, produced the TCRbeta library. TCRdb re-called the multiplex PCR reads with MiXCR, one entry per CDR3 protein. This table holds over 60,000 distinct CDR3 sequences, around 75% found once. The length of the CDR3 is 13 residues. Specimen: lung tumor tissue. The receptor comes from a woman aged 45-60 years with non-small cell lung cancer. The V gene is TRBV12-3 or TRBV12-4, the J gene TRBJ1-5; D is ambiguous. CDR3 sequence reads: CASTQRSNQPQHS. The CDR3 bases are TGTGCCAGCACCCAGCGTAGCAATCAGCCTCAGCATTCT.